The rows below give T cell receptor beta chains drawn from one sample of a study of T cells in Graves' hyperthyroidism and ophthalmopathy. TCRdb reprocessed the multiplex PCR reads with MiXCR, giving one entry per CDR3 protein. The sample lists approximately 640,000 distinct CDR3 sequences, around 16% occurring once. Source material: blood. The receptor source for this set is a man in his forties or fifties with Graves' hyperthyroidism. CDR3s include the opening cysteine and the closing phenylalanine or tryptophan. D genes are given only for firm matches. The size of a clone is reported for some rows only, either as once, few or many, or as a class for expanded clones.

D: NA
J: TRBJ1-5
V: TRBV3-1
size: few
DNA: TGTGCCAGCAGCAGAGGGCCCGCTATAGGCAATCAGCCCCAGCATTTT
CDR3: CASSRGPAIGNQPQHF

D: NA
J: TRBJ2-7
V: TRBV24-1
size: many
DNA: TGTGCCACCAGTGATGCAACAGGGTCCTACGAGCAGTACTTC
CDR3: CATSDATGSYEQYF

D: NA
J: TRBJ2-2
V: TRBV30
size: few
DNA: TGTGCCTGGAGCGAGACCGGGGAGCTGTTTTTT
CDR3: CAWSETGELFF

D: TRBD1
J: TRBJ1-5
V: TRBV12-5
size: NA
DNA: TGTGCTAGTGGTTTGGTTGGGACAGGCCCTCCGGGGCAGCCCCAGCATTTT
CDR3: CASGLVGTGPPGQPQHF

D: TRBD2
J: TRBJ2-1
V: TRBV19
size: few
DNA: TGTGCCAGTAGCCCAATTACTAGCGCCTTTCTGAATGAGCAGTTCTTC
CDR3: CASSPITSAFLNEQFF

D: NA
J: TRBJ2-1
V: TRBV28
size: NA
DNA: TGTGCCAGCAGGACCACGAAGACGGTCTCCTACAATGAGCAGTTCTTC
CDR3: CASRTTKTVSYNEQFF

D: TRBD1
J: TRBJ1-5
V: TRBV30
size: NA
DNA: TGTGCCTGGACTACAGGGGGCCATCAGCCCCAGCATTTT
CDR3: CAWTTGGHQPQHF

D: NA
J: TRBJ1-5
V: TRBV2
size: many
DNA: TGTGCCAGCGGCGGGGGGGCTGGCAATCAGCCCCAGCATTTT
CDR3: CASGGGAGNQPQHF

D: TRBD1
J: TRBJ1-2
V: TRBV29-1
size: NA
DNA: TGCGGCGGACGGACAGGGTATGGCTACACCTTC
CDR3: CGGRTGYGYTF

D: NA
J: TRBJ1-4
V: TRBV12-3/TRBV12-4
size: many
DNA: TGTGCCAGCAGTTTTTCGCCTCCCGGGGGAAGGGATGAAAAACTGTTTTTT
CDR3: CASSFSPPGGRDEKLFF

D: TRBD1
J: TRBJ2-3
V: TRBV7-9
size: many
DNA: TGTGCCAGCAGCCCGGGACAGTTTAGCACAGATACGCAGTATTTT
CDR3: CASSPGQFSTDTQYF

D: TRBD2
J: TRBJ2-5
V: TRBV6-2/TRBV6-3
size: many
DNA: TGTGCCAGCAGGGGAGCGGGAGGACGAGAGACCCAGTACTTC
CDR3: CASRGAGGRETQYF

D: TRBD1
J: TRBJ2-6
V: TRBV7-3
size: NA
DNA: TGTGCCAGCAGCTTACAGGGGGCTGCTGGGGCCAACGTCCTGACTTTC
CDR3: CASSLQGAAGANVLTF

D: NA
J: TRBJ2-1
V: TRBV27
size: few
DNA: TGTGCCAGCACCCCGGAGAGAGGCCATGAGCAGTTCTTC
CDR3: CASTPERGHEQFF

D: NA
J: TRBJ1-4
V: TRBV18
size: NA
DNA: TGTGCCAGCTCACCATTCCGGGGAGATGGCGAAAAACTGTTTTTT
CDR3: CASSPFRGDGEKLFF

D: TRBD2
J: TRBJ2-3
V: TRBV28
size: many
DNA: TGTGCCAGCAGTCTAGCGGGAGCCGGAGATACGCAGTATTTT
CDR3: CASSLAGAGDTQYF

D: TRBD2
J: TRBJ2-7
V: TRBV28
size: many
DNA: TGTGCCAGCAGTTTATCGGGGACTAGCGGACACTACGAGCAGTACTTC
CDR3: CASSLSGTSGHYEQYF

D: NA
J: TRBJ1-1
V: TRBV20-1
size: many
DNA: TGCAGTGCCGCTGGAGGGTTGAACACTGAAGCTTTCTTT
CDR3: CSAAGGLNTEAFF

D: TRBD2
J: TRBJ2-3
V: TRBV5-1
size: many
DNA: TGCGCCAGCAGTCTGAGCGGGAGAGGAACAGATACGCAGTATTTT
CDR3: CASSLSGRGTDTQYF

D: NA
J: TRBJ1-1
V: TRBV30
size: NA
DNA: TGTGCCTGGAGTATAACAGGGCTTAACGCTGAAGCTTTCTTT
CDR3: CAWSITGLNAEAFF

D: NA
J: TRBJ2-7
V: TRBV29-1
size: few
DNA: TGCAGCGTTGAAGGGCAGGACTCCTACGAGCAGTACTTC
CDR3: CSVEGQDSYEQYF

D: TRBD1
J: TRBJ1-1
V: TRBV12-3/TRBV12-4
size: many
DNA: TGTGCCAGCAGTTTTCAGGGGGCTGAAACTGAAGCTTTCTTT
CDR3: CASSFQGAETEAFF

D: NA
J: TRBJ1-1
V: TRBV12-5
size: NA
DNA: TGTGCTAGTGGTTTGGTACTTGGCAGGGGCATTGCGAACACTGAAGCTTTCTTT
CDR3: CASGLVLGRGIANTEAFF

D: NA
J: TRBJ1-2
V: TRBV10-3
size: many
DNA: TGTGCCAGCCAGGGCCTTAGGTTCGATGGCTACACCTTC
CDR3: CASQGLRFDGYTF

D: TRBD1
J: TRBJ1-2
V: TRBV11-2
size: few
DNA: TGTGCCAGCAGCTTGAGACAGGGCGGATCCGATGGCTACACCTTC
CDR3: CASSLRQGGSDGYTF

D: NA
J: TRBJ1-5
V: TRBV30
size: few
DNA: TGTGCCTGGAGTGTACAGAGGAGGGCTCAGCCCCAGCATTTT
CDR3: CAWSVQRRAQPQHF

D: NA
J: TRBJ1-5
V: TRBV28
size: many
DNA: TGTGCCAGCAGTTTACTCCCGCTGAGCAATCAGCCCCAGCATTTT
CDR3: CASSLLPLSNQPQHF

D: NA
J: TRBJ2-6
V: TRBV12-3/TRBV12-4
size: many
DNA: TGTGCCAGCAGTGAGAGGGGCCCCGGGGCCAACGTCCTGACTTTC
CDR3: CASSERGPGANVLTF

D: NA
J: TRBJ2-1
V: TRBV18
size: many
DNA: TGTGCCAGCTCACCCTCACAGGTGCCCCCCTACAATGAGCAGTTCTTC
CDR3: CASSPSQVPPYNEQFF

D: NA
J: TRBJ2-1
V: TRBV30
size: NA
DNA: TGTGCCTGGAGTGTAGGAGGGAGGTATGAGCAGTTCTTC
CDR3: CAWSVGGRYEQFF

D: TRBD2
J: TRBJ2-2
V: TRBV7-8
size: many
DNA: TGTGCCAGCAGCTTAGGACGCGGGAGGGCCCGCGCCGGGGAGCTGTTTTTT
CDR3: CASSLGRGRARAGELFF

D: NA
J: TRBJ2-2
V: TRBV5-4
size: few
DNA: TGTGCCGCAAGCGTGTTGGCCGGGGAGCTGTTTTTT
CDR3: CAASVLAGELFF

D: NA
J: TRBJ1-4
V: TRBV5-1
size: once
DNA: TGCGCCAGCAGCTTGGGGACAGTATATGAAAAACTGTTTTTT
CDR3: CASSLGTVYEKLFF

D: NA
J: TRBJ2-1
V: TRBV11-1
size: many
DNA: TGTGCCAGCAGCTGGGGGAACAATGAGCAGTTCTTC
CDR3: CASSWGNNEQFF

D: TRBD1
J: TRBJ1-3
V: TRBV27
size: many
DNA: TGTGCCAGCAGTCCCTATTTAAAGGACAGGGCCAACACCATATATTTT
CDR3: CASSPYLKDRANTIYF

D: NA
J: TRBJ1-5
V: TRBV19
size: NA
DNA: TGTGCCAGTAGTCCCCACGGCGGGAGGCAGCCCCAGCATTTT
CDR3: CASSPHGGRQPQHF

D: TRBD1
J: TRBJ2-7
V: TRBV20-1
size: many
DNA: TGCAGTGCTACGGGACAGGGACCCTACGAGCAGTACTTC
CDR3: CSATGQGPYEQYF

D: TRBD1
J: TRBJ1-2
V: TRBV3-1
size: NA
DNA: TGTACCAGCAGCCAAGGGACAGGGAGTGGCTACACCTTC
CDR3: CTSSQGTGSGYTF

D: NA
J: TRBJ2-5
V: TRBV7-2
size: many
DNA: TGTGCCAGCAGCCCCATACACGACGCAAGCCAAGAGACCCAGTACTTC
CDR3: CASSPIHDASQETQYF

D: NA
J: TRBJ1-2
V: TRBV10-3
size: NA
DNA: TGTGCCATCAGTGAACTGGGCAGTAACTATGGCTGCACCTTC
CDR3: CAISELGSNYGCTF

D: NA
J: TRBJ2-2
V: TRBV28
size: many
DNA: TGTGCCAGCGCTCTCTCCGGGACCCTCGGCACCGGGGAGCTGTTTTTT
CDR3: CASALSGTLGTGELFF

D: TRBD1
J: TRBJ1-1
V: TRBV28
size: NA
DNA: TGTACCAGCAGTCCCGACAGGGAAGGAACTGAAGCTTTCTTT
CDR3: CTSSPDREGTEAFF

D: TRBD2
J: TRBJ2-3
V: TRBV5-1
size: NA
DNA: TGCGCCAGCAGCTTGGTACAGACTAGCGGGAGTTTTCCAGATACGCAGTATTTT
CDR3: CASSLVQTSGSFPDTQYF

D: TRBD2
J: TRBJ2-1
V: TRBV5-1
size: NA
DNA: TGCGCCAGCAGCTTGGAGCGGGAGGAATACAATGAGCAGTTCTTC
CDR3: CASSLEREEYNEQFF

D: NA
J: TRBJ1-4
V: TRBV28
size: many
DNA: TGTGCCAGCCATCTTTCAACTAATGAAAAACTGTTTTTT
CDR3: CASHLSTNEKLFF

D: TRBD1
J: TRBJ1-3
V: TRBV2
size: NA
DNA: TGTGCCAGCAGTTGGGGACAGAAGATATTTGGAAACACCATATATTTT
CDR3: CASSWGQKIFGNTIYF

D: NA
J: TRBJ2-1
V: TRBV11-2
size: many
DNA: TGTGCCAGCAGCCCGCCGGGGGAGAATGAGCAGTTCTTC
CDR3: CASSPPGENEQFF

D: NA
J: TRBJ1-1
V: TRBV5-1
size: many
DNA: TGCGCCAGCGGATGGGACATGAACACTGAAGCTTTCTTT
CDR3: CASGWDMNTEAFF

D: NA
J: TRBJ2-4
V: TRBV12-3/TRBV12-4
size: many
DNA: TGTGCCAGCAGTTTAGGAGGAGGGCCTAAAAACATTCAGTACTTC
CDR3: CASSLGGGPKNIQYF